These 8 T cell receptor beta chains came from one sample sequenced in a study of blood T cells in healthy people across ages. Next came a second PCR, run for about 7 to 12 cycles, which used a sample-barcoded 5' primer along with a J-beta primer mix. One entry per CDR3 protein, called by TCRdb with MiXCR from the 5' RACE reads. The repertoire has about 1.1 million distinct CDR3 sequences, 35% to 40% of them found once; the top ten carry around 14%. Sequenced sample: blood. The receptor set was obtained from a man aged 18 to 29 in good health.

About this clonotype itself: One end of the junction is discordant with germline, which a read error may explain. The chain couples TRBV7-9 to TRBJ1-1; 7 bases match TRBD1. CDR1 SEHNR and CDR2 FQNEAQ come from the germline V gene (reference sequence). The CDR3 length is 12 residues. The CDR3 reads CSSSLGTDEAFF. The CDR3 DNA follows: TGTTCCAGCAGCTTAGGGACAGACGAAGCTTTCTTT. Drawing the rest from reference TRBV7-9 and TRBJ1-1, the complete variable domain is DTGVSQNPRHKITKRGQNVTFRCDPISEHNRLYWYRQTLGQGPEFLTYFQNEAQLEKSRLLSDRFSAERPKGSFSTLEIQRTEQGDSAMYLCSSSLGTDEAFFGQGTRLTVV.

The chain recombines TRBV4-3 with TRBJ2-1; TRBD1 is a possible D gene (6 bases). The CDR3 runs 15 residues. V lost 0 bases, J lost 13 bases, and 19 bases lay in between. Germline assignment: CDR1 LGHNA and CDR2 YSLEER. CDR3 bases: TGCGCCAGCAGCCAAGATCGATGGGGGCAAGAGACCCAGTTCTTC. This codes for CASSQDRWGQETQFF.

The chain is built from TRBV4-3 and TRBJ1-2; 7 nucleotides align to TRBD1. The ends lost 1 base at V and 8 bases at J; junction bases unmatched: 13. The CDR3 length is 16 residues. The germline CDR1 and CDR2 sequences are LGHNA and YSLEER. As DNA, the CDR3 is TGCGCCAGCAGCCAAGGATTCCGACAGGGACTACGGGGCTACACCTTC. This gives the protein CASSQGFRQGLRGYTF.

This clonotype was picked up a small number of times. The rearrangement links TRBV21-1 to TRBJ2-7; TRBD1 was called by the table and not checked on the DNA. TRBV21-1 is assigned pseudogene status. CDR3 size: 16 residues. CDR3 amino acids: CASSKDETGEAYEQYF. The CDR3 nucleotides are TGTGCCAGCAGCAAAGACGAGACAGGGGAGGCCTACGAGCAGTACTTC.

The chain has TRBV20-1 and TRBJ2-1, with 12 bases identical to TRBD2. The CDR3 totals 16 residues. The trim removed 0 bases at V and 3 bases at J, leaving 3 bases unmatched. Germline V CDR1 and CDR2: DFQATT, SNEGSKA (reference sequence). The CDR3 protein is CSARDSLAGGYNEQFF. The CDR3 DNA sequence: TGCAGTGCTAGAGACTCACTAGCGGGGGGCTACAATGAGCAGTTCTTC.

The V and J genes are TRBV20-1 and TRBJ1-2; no clear D gene. The CDR3 covers 13 residues. V was shortened by 4 bases and J by 0 bases, with 9 bases between the two germline ends. Germline CDR1 reads DFQATT; CDR2 reads SNEGSKA (reference sequence). The CDR3 DNA follows: TGCAGTGCTACTTTACTGCCTAACTATGGCTACACCTTC. Amino acid sequence: CSATLLPNYGYTF.

Only a few counts were recorded for this clonotype. The V call is TRBV10-3, the J call TRBJ2-7; 8 bases are shared with TRBD2. V dropped 4 bases and J dropped 1; count of bases not matched to a gene: 3. This CDR3 comprises 14 residues. Germline CDR1 is ENHRY and CDR2 is SYGVKD. Written as DNA, the CDR3 is TGTGCCATCAGTGCCAGCGGGGGTTCCTACGAGCAGTACTTC. This sequence encodes CAISASGGSYEQYF.

This clonotype was counted a single time. One end of the junction varies from germline; a read error may be responsible. The rearrangement uses TRBV10-3 and TRBJ1-1; D remains unclear. Germline V lookup: CDR1 ENHRY, CDR2 SYGVKD. The CDR3 length is 12 residues. The CDR3 nucleotides read TGTGCCACCAGTGACATGAACACTGAAGCTTTCTTT. This translates into CATSDMNTEAFF.